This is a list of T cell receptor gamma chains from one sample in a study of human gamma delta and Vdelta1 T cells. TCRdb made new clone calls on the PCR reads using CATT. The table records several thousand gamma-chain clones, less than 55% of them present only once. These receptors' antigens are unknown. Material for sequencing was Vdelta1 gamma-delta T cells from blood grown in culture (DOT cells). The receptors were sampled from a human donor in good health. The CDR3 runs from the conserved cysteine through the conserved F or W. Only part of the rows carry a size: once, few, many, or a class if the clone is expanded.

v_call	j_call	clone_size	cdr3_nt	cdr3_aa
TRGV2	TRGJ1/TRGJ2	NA	TGTGCCACCTGGGACGGTAATTCGAATTATTATAAGAAACTCTTT	CATWDGNSNYYKKLF
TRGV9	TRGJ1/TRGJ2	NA	TGTGCCTTGTGGGAGGCCTTTTATAAGAAACTCTTT	CALWEAFYKKLF
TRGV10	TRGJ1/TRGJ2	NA	TGTGCTGCGTGGGATACGAAGGTGAAACTCTTT	CAAWDTKVKLF
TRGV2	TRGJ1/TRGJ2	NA	TGTGCCACCTGGGACGCGAACCCCCATAATTATTATAAGAAACTCTTT	CATWDANPHNYYKKLF
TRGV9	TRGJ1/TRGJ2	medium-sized	TGTGCCTTGTGGGAGGTGCACTCGTGCTATTATAAGAAACTCTTT	CALWEVHSCYYKKLF
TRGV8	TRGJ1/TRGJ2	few	TGTGCCACCTGGCTTCGAGATTATAAGAAACTCTTT	CATWLRDYKKLF
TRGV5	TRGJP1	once	TGTGCCACCTGGGACAGGCTTAATACCACTGGTTGGTTCAAGATATTT	CATWDRLNTTGWFKIF
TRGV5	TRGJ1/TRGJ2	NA	TGTGCCACCTGGGACGGGCATAAGAATTATTATAAGAAACTCTTT	CATWDGHKNYYKKLF
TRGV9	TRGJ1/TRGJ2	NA	TGTGCCTTGTGGGAGGTGAGATTGGGGAATTATTATAAGAAACTCTTT	CALWEVRLGNYYKKLF
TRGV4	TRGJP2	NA	TGTGCCACCTGGGATCGCCGGAATAGTAGTGATTGGATCAAGACGTTT	CATWDRRNSSDWIKTF
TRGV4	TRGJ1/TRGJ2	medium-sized	TGTGCCACCTGGTCCCCCTCGAGGTGGGATAAGAAACTCTTT	CATWSPSRWDKKLF
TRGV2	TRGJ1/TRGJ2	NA	TGTGCCACCTGGGACGGTAACCAAAATAAGAAACTCTTT	CATWDGNQNKKLF
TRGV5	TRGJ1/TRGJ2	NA	TGTGCCACCTGGGACATTTATTATTATAAGAAACTCTTT	CATWDIYYYKKLF
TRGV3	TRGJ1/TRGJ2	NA	TGTGCCACCTGGGACTGGAATTTATCGAATTATTATAAGAAACTCTTT	CATWDWNLSNYYKKLF
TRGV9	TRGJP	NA	TGTGCCTTGGGTGGGCAAGAGTTGGGCAAAAAAATCAAGGTATTT	CALGGQELGKKIKVF
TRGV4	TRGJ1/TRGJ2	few	TGTGCCACCTGGGATGGGCGGGCGAAACTCTTT	CATWDGRAKLF
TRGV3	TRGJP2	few	TGTGCCACCTGGGACGGACTTAGTAGTGATTGGATCAAGACGTTT	CATWDGLSSDWIKTF
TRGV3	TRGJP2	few	TGTGCCACCTGGGACAGGCCCGGTGATTGGATCAAGACGTTT	CATWDRPGDWIKTF
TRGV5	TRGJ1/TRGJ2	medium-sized	TGTGCCACCTGGGACGGATATAAGAAACTCTTT	CATWDGYKKLF
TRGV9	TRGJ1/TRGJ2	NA	TGTGCCTTGTGGGGCTCACGGTATAAGAAACTCTTT	CALWGSRYKKLF
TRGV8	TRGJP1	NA	TGTGCCACCTGGGATTTCCCCTGGTTCAAGATATTT	CATWDFPWFKIF
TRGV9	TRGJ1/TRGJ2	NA	TGTGCCTTGTGGGGGGGCCTACGGGATTATAAGAAACTCTTT	CALWGGLRDYKKLF
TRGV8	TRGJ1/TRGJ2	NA	TGTGCCACCTGTGGTTATAAGAAACTCTTT	CATCGYKKLF
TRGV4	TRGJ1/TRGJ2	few	TGTGCCACCTGGGATATAGAAAAGAAACTCTTT	CATWDIEKKLF
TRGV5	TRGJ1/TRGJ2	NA	TGTGCCACCTGGGACGACATTCCGAAGGAGCATAAGAAACTCTTT	CATWDDIPKEHKKLF
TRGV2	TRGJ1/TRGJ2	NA	TGTGCCACCTGGGACGGCCGCGGGGAGAAACTCTTT	CATWDGRGEKLF
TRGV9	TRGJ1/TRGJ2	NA	TGTGCCTTGTGGGAGGTGTCCAATTATAAGAAACTCTTT	CALWEVSNYKKLF